In its sample, the clone carrying this TCR beta chain ranks as medium-sized. The antigen is not known. The library protocol tagged individual cDNA molecules with unique molecular identifiers. TCRdb analysed the 5' RACE reads with MiXCR anew, one entry per CDR3 protein. Here the sample spans some 30,000 distinct CDR3 sequences, around 4% being singletons. The data are from a study of early T cells in non-severe SARS-CoV-2 infection. Turning to the study itself: RNA in bulk from unsorted whole blood was sequenced, and chains were unpaired. Study-wide results and limits: The matching step, a VDJdb search, favored anti-spike CD8 responses and missed private and CD4 specificities.

This TCR came from an adult who was a healthcare worker with PCR-confirmed SARS-CoV-2 infection or an uninfected control (not recorded which). The sequenced sample was whole blood.

CDR3 sequence: CASRNPSSGANVLTF. For the CDR3, the DNA is TGTGCCAGCAGAAACCCAAGCTCTGGGGCCAACGTCCTGACTTTC. The chain links TRBV27 to TRBJ2-6, with D hard to call. The CDR3 has 15 amino acids. Per the germline V gene, CDR1 is MNHEY and CDR2 is SMNVEV (reference sequence). Trimming removed 6 bases from V and 0 bases from J, with 9 bases in between.